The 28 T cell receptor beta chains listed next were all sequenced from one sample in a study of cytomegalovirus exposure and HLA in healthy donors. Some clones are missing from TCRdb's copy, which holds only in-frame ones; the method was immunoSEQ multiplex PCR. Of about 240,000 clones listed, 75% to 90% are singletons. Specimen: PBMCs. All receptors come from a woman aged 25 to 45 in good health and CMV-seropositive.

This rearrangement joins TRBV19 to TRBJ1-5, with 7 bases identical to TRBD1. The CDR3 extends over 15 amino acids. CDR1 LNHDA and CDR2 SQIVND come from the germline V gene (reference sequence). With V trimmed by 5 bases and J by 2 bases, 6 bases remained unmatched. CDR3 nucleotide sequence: TGTGCCAGTAGTGGCCCCGGACAGGGCAATCAGCCCCAGCATTTT. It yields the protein CASSGPGQGNQPQHF.

The CDR3 nucleotides read TGCGCCAGCAGCAATGACAACAGGGTAGCGGGTTACAATGAGCAGTTCTTC. Amino acids: CASSNDNRVAGYNEQFF. V gene TRBV5-1 combines with J gene TRBJ2-1, with D possibly TRBD2 on 7 matching bases. Germline CDR1 SGHRS, CDR2 YFSETQ. This CDR3 has 17 amino acids. V gave up 4 bases and J gave up 4 bases, with 21 bases separating them.

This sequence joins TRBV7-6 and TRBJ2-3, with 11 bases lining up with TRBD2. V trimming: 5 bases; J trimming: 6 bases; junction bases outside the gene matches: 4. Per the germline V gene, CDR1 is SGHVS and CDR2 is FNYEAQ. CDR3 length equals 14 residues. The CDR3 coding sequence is TGTGCCAGCAGCCTGCGGACTAGCGGGGATACGCAGTATTTT. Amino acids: CASSLRTSGDTQYF.

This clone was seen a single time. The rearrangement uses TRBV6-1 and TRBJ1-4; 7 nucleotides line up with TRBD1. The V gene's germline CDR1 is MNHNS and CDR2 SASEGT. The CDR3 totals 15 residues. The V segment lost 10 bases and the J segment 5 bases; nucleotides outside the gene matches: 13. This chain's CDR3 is CATCFATGRNEKLFF. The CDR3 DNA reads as TGTGCCACCTGTTTTGCGACAGGGAGAAATGAAAAACTGTTTTTT.

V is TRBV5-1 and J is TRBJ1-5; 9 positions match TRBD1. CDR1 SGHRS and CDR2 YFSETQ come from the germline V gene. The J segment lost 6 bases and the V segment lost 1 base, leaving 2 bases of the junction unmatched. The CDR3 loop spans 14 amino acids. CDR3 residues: CASSLTGGGQPQHF. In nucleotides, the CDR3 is TGCGCCAGCAGCTTGACAGGGGGCGGTCAGCCCCAGCATTTT.

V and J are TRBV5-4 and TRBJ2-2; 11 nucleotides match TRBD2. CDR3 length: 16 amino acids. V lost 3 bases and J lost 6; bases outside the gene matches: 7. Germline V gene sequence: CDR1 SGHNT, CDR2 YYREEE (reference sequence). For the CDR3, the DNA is TGTGCCAGCAGCTCTGGACTAGCGGGTTATCCCGGGGAGCTGTTTTTT. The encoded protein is CASSSGLAGYPGELFF.

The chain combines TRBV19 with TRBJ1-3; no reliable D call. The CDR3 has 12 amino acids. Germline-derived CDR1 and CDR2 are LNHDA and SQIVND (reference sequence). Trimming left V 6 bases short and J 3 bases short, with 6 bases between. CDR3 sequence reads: CASSQIGNTIYF. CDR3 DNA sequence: TGTGCCAGTAGCCAGATTGGAAACACCATATATTTT.

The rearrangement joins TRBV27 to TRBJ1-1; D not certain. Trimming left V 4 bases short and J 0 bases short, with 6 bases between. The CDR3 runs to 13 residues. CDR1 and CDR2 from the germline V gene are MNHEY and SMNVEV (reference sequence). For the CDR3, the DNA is TGTGCCAGCAGTTACTCCCTGAACACTGAAGCTTTCTTT. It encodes CASSYSLNTEAFF.

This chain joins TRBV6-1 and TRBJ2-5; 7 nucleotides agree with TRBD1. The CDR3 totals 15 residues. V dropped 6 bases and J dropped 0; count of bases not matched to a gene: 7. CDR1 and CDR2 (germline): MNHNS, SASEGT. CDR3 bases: TGTGCCAGCAGGACGGGACAGCCGTACCAAGAGACCCAGTACTTC. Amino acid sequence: CASRTGQPYQETQYF.

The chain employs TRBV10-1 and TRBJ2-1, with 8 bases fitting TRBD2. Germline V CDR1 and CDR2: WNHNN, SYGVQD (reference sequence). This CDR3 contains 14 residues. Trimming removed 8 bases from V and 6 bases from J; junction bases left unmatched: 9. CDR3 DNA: TGCGCCAGCTCGGGGGGGGGACCTCTCAATGAGCAGTTCTTC. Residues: CASSGGGPLNEQFF.

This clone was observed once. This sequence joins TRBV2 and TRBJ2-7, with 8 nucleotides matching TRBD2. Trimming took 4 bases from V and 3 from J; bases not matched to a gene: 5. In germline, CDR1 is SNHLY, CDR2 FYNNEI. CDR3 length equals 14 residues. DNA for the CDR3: TGTGCCAGCAGTGGGACTAGCAGAATCTACGAGCAGTACTTC. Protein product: CASSGTSRIYEQYF.

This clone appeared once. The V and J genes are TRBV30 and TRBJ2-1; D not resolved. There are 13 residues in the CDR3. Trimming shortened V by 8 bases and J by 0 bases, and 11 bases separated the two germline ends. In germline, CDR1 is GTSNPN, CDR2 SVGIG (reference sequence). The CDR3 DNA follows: TGTGCCCTGAGGTTGTACTCCTACAATGAGCAGTTCTTC. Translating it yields CALRLYSYNEQFF.

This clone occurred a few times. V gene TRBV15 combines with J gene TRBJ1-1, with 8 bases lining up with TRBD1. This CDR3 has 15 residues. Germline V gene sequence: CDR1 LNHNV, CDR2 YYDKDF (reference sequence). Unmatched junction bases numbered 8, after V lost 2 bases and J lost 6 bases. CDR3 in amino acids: CATSRRFQGASEAFF. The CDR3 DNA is TGTGCCACCAGCAGACGATTTCAGGGGGCCTCTGAAGCTTTCTTT.

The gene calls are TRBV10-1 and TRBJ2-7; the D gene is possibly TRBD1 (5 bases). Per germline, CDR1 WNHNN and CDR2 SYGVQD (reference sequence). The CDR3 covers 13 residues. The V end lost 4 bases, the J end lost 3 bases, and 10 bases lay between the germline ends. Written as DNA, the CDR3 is TGCGCCAGCAGTGGCAGGGAAGGCTACGAGCAGTACTTC. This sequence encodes CASSGREGYEQYF.

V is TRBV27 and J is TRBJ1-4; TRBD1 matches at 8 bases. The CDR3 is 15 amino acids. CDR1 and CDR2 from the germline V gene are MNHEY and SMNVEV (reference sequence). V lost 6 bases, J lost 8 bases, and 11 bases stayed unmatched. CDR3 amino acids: CASSPITGGGEKLFF. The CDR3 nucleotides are TGTGCCAGCAGCCCCATTACAGGGGGAGGGGAAAAACTGTTTTTT.

The DNA of the CDR3 is TGTGCCAGCAGCTTATATCAAAGCGGGAGTTTCGACAATGAGCAGTTCTTC. Translated: CASSLYQSGSFDNEQFF. V usage is TRBV7-6 and J usage is TRBJ2-1; TRBD2 agrees at 8 bases. Germline values: CDR1 SGHVS, CDR2 FNYEAQ. After removal of 2 bases from V and 5 bases from J, the junction contained 11 bases not matched to a gene. This CDR3 is 17 amino acids long.

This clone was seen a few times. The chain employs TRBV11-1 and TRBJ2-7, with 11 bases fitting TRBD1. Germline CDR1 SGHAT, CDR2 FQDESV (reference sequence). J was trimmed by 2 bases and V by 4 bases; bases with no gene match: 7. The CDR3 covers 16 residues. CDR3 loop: CASSSRTGGLTYEQYF. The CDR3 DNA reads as TGTGCCAGCAGCTCCCGGACAGGGGGCCTAACCTACGAGCAGTACTTC. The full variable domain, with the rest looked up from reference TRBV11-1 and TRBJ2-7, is EAEVAQSPRYKITEKSQAVAFWCDPISGHATLYWYRQILGQGPELLVQFQDESVVDDSQLPKDRFSAERLKGVDSTLKIQPAELGDSAMYLCASSSRTGGLTYEQYFGPGTRLTVT.

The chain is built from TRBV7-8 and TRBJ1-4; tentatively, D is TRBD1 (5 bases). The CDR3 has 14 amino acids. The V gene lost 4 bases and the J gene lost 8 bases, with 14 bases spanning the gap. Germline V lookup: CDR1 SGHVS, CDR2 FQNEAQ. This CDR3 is CASSSTEIREKLFF. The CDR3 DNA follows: TGTGCCAGCAGCTCGACAGAAATCCGGGAAAAACTGTTTTTT.

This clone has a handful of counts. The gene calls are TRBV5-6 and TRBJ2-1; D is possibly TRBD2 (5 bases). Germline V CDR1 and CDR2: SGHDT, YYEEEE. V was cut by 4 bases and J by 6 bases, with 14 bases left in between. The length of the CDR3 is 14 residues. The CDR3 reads CASSEDFYTNEQFF. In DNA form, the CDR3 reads TGTGCCAGCAGCGAGGACTTCTATACCAATGAGCAGTTCTTC. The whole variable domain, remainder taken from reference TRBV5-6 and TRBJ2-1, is DAGVTQSPTHLIKTRGQQVTLRCSPKSGHDTVSWYQQALGQGPQFIFQYYEEEERQRGNFPDRFSGHQFPNYSSELNVNALLLGDSALYLCASSEDFYTNEQFFGPGTRLTVL.

CDR3 nucleotides: TGCGCCAGCAGCTTGGCCACCACGGGGTACGAGCAGTACTTC. This codes for CASSLATTGYEQYF. The rearrangement joins TRBV5-1 to TRBJ2-7; possible D gene TRBD2, 5 bases. CDR3 length: 14 amino acids. Trimming took off 0 bases at V and 4 bases at J, with 11 bases between the two ends. The germline V gene has CDR1 SGHRS and CDR2 YFSETQ.

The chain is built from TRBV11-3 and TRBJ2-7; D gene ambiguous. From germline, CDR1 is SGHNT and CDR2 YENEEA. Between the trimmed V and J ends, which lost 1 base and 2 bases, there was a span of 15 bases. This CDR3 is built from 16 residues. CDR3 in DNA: TGTGCCAGCAGCTTAGGGGTTGTAGGCGGCCCCTACGAGCAGTACTTC. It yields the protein CASSLGVVGGPYEQYF. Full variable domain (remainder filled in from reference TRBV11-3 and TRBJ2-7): EAGVVQSPRYKIIEKKQPVAFWCNPISGHNTLYWYLQNLGQGPELLIRYENEEAVDDSQLPKDRFSAERLKGVDSTLKIQPAELGDSAVYLCASSLGVVGGPYEQYFGPGTRLTVT.

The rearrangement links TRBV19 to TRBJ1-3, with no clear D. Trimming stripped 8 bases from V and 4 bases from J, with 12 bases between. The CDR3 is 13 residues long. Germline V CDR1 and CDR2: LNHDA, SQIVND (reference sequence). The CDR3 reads CASRNMAGNTIYF. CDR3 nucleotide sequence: TGTGCCAGTCGCAACATGGCCGGAAACACCATATATTTT.

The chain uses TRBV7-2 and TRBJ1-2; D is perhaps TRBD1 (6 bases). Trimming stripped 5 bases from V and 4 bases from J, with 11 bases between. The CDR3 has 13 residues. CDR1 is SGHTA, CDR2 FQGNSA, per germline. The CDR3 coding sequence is TGTGCCAGCAGCAGGACAGCCGCCTATGGCTACACCTTC. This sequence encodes CASSRTAAYGYTF.

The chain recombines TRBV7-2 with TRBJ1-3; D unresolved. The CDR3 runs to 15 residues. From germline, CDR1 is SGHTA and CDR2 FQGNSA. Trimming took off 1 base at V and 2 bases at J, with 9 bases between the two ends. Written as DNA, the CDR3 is TGTGCCAGCAGCTTAGTGTGGGCAGCTGGAAACACCATATATTTT. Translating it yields CASSLVWAAGNTIYF.

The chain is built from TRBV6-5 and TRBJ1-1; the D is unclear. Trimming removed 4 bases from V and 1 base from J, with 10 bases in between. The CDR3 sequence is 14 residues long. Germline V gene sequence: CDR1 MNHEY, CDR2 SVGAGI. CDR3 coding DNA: TGTGCCAGCAGTTCTCCTGCGGAGAACACTGAAGCTTTCTTT. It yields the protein CASSSPAENTEAFF.

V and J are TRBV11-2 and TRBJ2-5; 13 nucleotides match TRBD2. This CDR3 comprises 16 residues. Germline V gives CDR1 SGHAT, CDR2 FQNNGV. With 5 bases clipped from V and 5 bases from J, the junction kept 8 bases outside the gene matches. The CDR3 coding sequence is TGTGCCAGCAGCCCCTGGACTAGCGGGAGATCGGAGACCCAGTACTTC. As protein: CASSPWTSGRSETQYF.

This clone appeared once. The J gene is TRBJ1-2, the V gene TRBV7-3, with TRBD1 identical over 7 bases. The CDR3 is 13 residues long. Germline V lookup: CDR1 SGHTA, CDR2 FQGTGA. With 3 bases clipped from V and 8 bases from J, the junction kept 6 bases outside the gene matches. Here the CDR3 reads CASSFAQGQGYTF. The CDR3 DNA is TGTGCCAGCAGCTTTGCACAGGGACAGGGCTACACCTTC.

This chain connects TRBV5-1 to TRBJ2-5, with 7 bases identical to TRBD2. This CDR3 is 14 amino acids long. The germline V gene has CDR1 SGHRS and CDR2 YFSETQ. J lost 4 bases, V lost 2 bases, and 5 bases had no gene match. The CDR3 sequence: CASSLRWGGETQYF. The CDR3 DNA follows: TGCGCCAGCAGCTTAAGATGGGGGGGAGAGACCCAGTACTTC.